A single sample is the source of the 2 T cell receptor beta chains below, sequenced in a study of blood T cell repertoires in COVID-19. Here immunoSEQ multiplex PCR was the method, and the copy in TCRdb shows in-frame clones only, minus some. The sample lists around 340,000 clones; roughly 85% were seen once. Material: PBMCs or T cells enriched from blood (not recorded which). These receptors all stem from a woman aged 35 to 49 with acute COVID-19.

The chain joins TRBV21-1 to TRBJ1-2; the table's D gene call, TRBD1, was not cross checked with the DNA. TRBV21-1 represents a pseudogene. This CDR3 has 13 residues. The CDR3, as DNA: TGTGCCAGCAGCAAATACACCGACTATGGCTACACCTTC. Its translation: CASSKYTDYGYTF.

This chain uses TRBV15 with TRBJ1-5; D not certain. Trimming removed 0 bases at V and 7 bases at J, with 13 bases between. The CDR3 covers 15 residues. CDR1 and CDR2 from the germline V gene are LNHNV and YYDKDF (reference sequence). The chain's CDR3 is CATSRDLGEAQPQHF. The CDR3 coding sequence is TGTGCCACCAGCAGAGATCTTGGGGAGGCCCAGCCCCAGCATTTT.